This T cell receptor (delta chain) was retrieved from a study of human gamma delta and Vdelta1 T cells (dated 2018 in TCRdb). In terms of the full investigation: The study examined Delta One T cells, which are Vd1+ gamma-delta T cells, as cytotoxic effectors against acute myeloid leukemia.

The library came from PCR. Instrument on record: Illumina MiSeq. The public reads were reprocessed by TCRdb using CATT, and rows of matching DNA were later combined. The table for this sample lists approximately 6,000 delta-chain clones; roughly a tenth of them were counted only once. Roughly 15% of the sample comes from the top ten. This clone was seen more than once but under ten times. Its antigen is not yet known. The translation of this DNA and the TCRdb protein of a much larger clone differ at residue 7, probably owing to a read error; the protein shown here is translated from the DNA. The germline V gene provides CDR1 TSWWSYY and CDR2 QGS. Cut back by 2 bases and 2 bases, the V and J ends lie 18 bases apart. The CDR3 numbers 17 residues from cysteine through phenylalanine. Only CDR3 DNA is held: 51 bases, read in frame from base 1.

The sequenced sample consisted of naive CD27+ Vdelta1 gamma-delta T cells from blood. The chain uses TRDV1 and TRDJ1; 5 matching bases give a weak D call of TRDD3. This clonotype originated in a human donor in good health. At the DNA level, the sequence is TGTGCTCTTGGGGAAAGGCAGAAGGCCGGGGGTACCGATAAACTCATCTTT. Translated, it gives CALGERQKAGGTDKLIF.